The clone carrying this TCR beta chain came up a few times. Its antigen is undetermined. TCRdb itself ran the 5' RACE reads through MiXCR, one entry per CDR3 protein. There are about 190,000 distinct CDR3 sequences in the sample; about 22% occur only once, and 23% lies in the top ten. The sample comes from a study of T-cell memory formation after mild COVID-19. Study summary: TCR clustering was largely donor specific. Study conclusions and caveats: Mainly CM and EM harbored the contracting CD4+ clones; mainly EMRA harbored the CD8+ ones. The authors did not confirm SARS-CoV-2 specificity of second-wave clones peaking day 37.

Sequencing used PBMCs or a T cell subset sorted from them (not recorded which). The origin of this receptor is an adult woman who had mild COVID-19 (a few samples of this study predate the infection). Cell type and time point are not known.

Here the CDR3 DNA reads TGTGCCAGCAGTTTTGGACAGGGCGAAGCTAACTATGGCTACACCTTC. It translates to CASSFGQGEANYGYTF. The rearrangement links TRBV6-5 to TRBJ1-2; 8 nucleotides match TRBD1. CDR1 is MNHEY and CDR2 is SVGAGI in the germline V gene. With 4 bases clipped from V and 0 bases from J, the junction kept 7 bases outside the gene matches. The CDR3 is 16 residues long.